The present TCR beta chain was sequenced within a study of shared clonotypes between healthy human individuals. TCRdb's copy holds only in-frame clones and misses some; the assay was immunoSEQ multiplex PCR. The sample lists 2 million to 2.5 million clones; about nine tenths were seen once. The CDR3 contains 14 residues. CDR1 and CDR2 from the germline V gene are MDHEN and SYDVKM. Between the trimmed V and J ends, which lost 6 bases and 2 bases, there was a span of 11 bases. The receptor was derived from a young man in good health. Some clones in this sample may be carry-over from other donors' samples. The sequencing sample was made of naive CD4+ T cells from PBMCs. Subset in this sample: CD45RA+ positively selected. The chain joins TRBV28 to TRBJ2-1; D may be TRBD1 (5 bases). This chain's CDR3 is CASRTGITYNEQFF. The CDR3 coding sequence is TGTGCCAGCAGAACAGGAATCACCTACAATGAGCAGTTCTTC.